This TCR beta chain was recorded in a study of T cell repertoires in urothelial bladder cancer (dated by TCRdb to between 2018 and 2021). The study in broad terms: Clinical stages of the approximately twelve resected lesions were three cT0, three cTa, three cT1 and three cT2 or greater. The study compared clonality of the TCR repertoire in bladder tumors against clonality in benign bladder inflammation. Eleven to twelve patients with bladder lesions undergoing transurethral resection were identified prospectively. Roughly 13 resected bladder lesions, made up of urothelial carcinoma (UC+) and benign (UC-) specimens, were studied.

The TCR beta chain CDR3 region was sequenced with the immunoSEQ assay. Per the source publication's procedure: For every specimen, the T-cell fraction, clonal dominance and maximum TCR clone frequency were calculated. TCRdb obtained this table from immuneACCESS and retained in-frame rearrangements with V and J assigned. These tables miss some clones; where compared with another copy, unresolved V genes account for less than half of the shortfall, and the remainder is unexplained. Clonal size and the V and J genes are those of that table, whereas D and trimming came from the DNA. The sample yields roughly 11,000 clones; approximately 71% were counted once. 6% to 8% of the sample comes from the top ten. Resected bladder lesions in which urothelial carcinoma was absent were designated as benign (UC-) specimens. Bladder lesion specimens were obtained at transurethral resection and were stored at -80C. DNA was isolated from bladder specimens obtained during transurethral resection.

Concerning this clone: This receptor's antigen is unknown. Base quality data are lacking; no much larger clone is found one base away.

The paper as a whole reports these results and caveats: Median tumor infiltrating lymphocyte percentage was 1.5% to 2.5% in carcinoma specimens and 12% in benign specimens. In carcinoma specimens, up to about 17% of infiltrating lymphocytes were accounted for by a single T-cell clone, compared with 2% to 2.5% in benign specimens. Fewer T cells were found in urothelial carcinoma specimens than in benign specimens, with medians of 5,569 and 25,872, respectively.

From the germline V gene (reference sequence), CDR1 is LNHDA and CDR2 is SQIVND. The CDR3 measures 15 amino acids from cysteine to phenylalanine. The CDR3 DNA has 45 bases and is translated from base 1. Trimming at the junction amounts to 7 bases on V and 0 bases on J, and the germline ends lie 13 bases apart. The V and J segments used are TRBV19 and TRBJ1-5, with the D gene uncertain. The specimen was tumor-infiltrating cells from bladder cancer. The clonotype originates from a human donor with a benign inflammatory bladder lesion. DNA sequence: TGTGCCAGTACCCCCCAGCCTTATAGCAATCAGCCCCAGCATTTT. The encoded protein is CASTPQPYSNQPQHF.